Each of the 10 T cell receptor beta chains below was sequenced from the same sample in a study of beta chain features in type 1 diabetes. Study-wide results and caveats: The study found moderately but significantly shorter TCRB CDR3s in all four CD4+ subsets of Type 1 diabetes patients.

The sequenced template was cDNA made from the entire isolated RNA. Clones were read by immunoSEQ multiplex PCR, and TCRdb kept only the in-frame ones, dropping some. In the table there are approximately 150,000 clones, 13% of which are singletons. Antigens for these TCRs are unknown. Material: central memory CD4+ T cells from blood. The origin of the receptors is a man younger than 35 with type 1 diabetes.

The chain couples TRBV9 to TRBJ1-1; a possible D gene is TRBD1 (5 bases). Germline CDR1 reads SGDLS; CDR2 reads YYNGEE. The germline V and J ends were trimmed by 3 bases and 7 bases, with 13 bases remaining between them. The CDR3 extends over 13 amino acids. The CDR3 protein is CASSAGPGIEAFF. The CDR3 DNA reads TGTGCCAGCAGCGCGGGGCCGGGCATTGAAGCTTTCTTT. The full variable domain, rest sourced from reference TRBV9 and TRBJ1-1, is DSGVTQTPKHLITATGQRVTLRCSPRSGDLSVYWYQQSLDQGLQFLIQYYNGEERAKGNILERFSAQQFPDLHSELNLSSLELGDSALYFCASSAGPGIEAFFGQGTRLTVV.

The gene calls are TRBV7-8 and TRBJ2-5, with 10 bases fitting TRBD2. J gave up 4 bases and V 5 bases, and 7 bases lay outside the gene matches. CDR3 length: 15 amino acids. Germline assignment: CDR1 SGHVS and CDR2 FQNEAQ. This CDR3 is CASSPGTSEGETQYF. CDR3 in DNA: TGTGCCAGCAGCCCCGGGACTAGCGAAGGAGAGACCCAGTACTTC.

Worth noting for this clone: One base away lies a much larger clone, so this may be a sequencing read error. The chain joins TRBV29-1 to TRBJ2-7; 7 nucleotides align to TRBD2. Looked up from germline, CDR1 is SQVTM and CDR2 is ANQGSEA. This CDR3 is 15 amino acids long. The V and J ends lost 7 bases and 1 base, in that order; junction bases with no gene match: 13. The CDR3 DNA reads TGCAGCGGTGACTCTACAAGCGGGGTGTCCTACGAGCAGTACTTC. The encoded protein is CSGDSTSGVSYEQYF.

The V and J genes are TRBV5-1 and TRBJ2-5; a possible D gene is TRBD1 (5 bases). Trimming stripped 1 base from V and 5 bases from J, with 21 bases between. Germline CDR1 and CDR2: SGHRS and YFSETQ. The CDR3 has 17 residues. The CDR3 DNA sequence: TGCGCCAGCAGCTTGACTTTCGCGCTGACAGACGGGGAGACCCAGTACTTC. Encoded protein: CASSLTFALTDGETQYF.

V and J are TRBV18 and TRBJ1-5, with D possibly matching TRBD1 (5 bases). Deletions cut 2 bases from V and 7 bases from J, with 15 bases between. Looked up from germline, CDR1 is KGHSH and CDR2 is LQKENI. There are 15 residues in the CDR3. CDR3 nucleotides: TGTGCCAGCTCACCAGGGGCCCAGACAAGCCAGCCCCAGCATTTT. Translated: CASSPGAQTSQPQHF.

This clone was counted between two and nine times. The gene calls are TRBV7-8 and TRBJ1-6, with D possibly TRBD1 on 5 matching bases. Germline V CDR1 and CDR2: SGHVS, FQNEAQ. The V end lost 1 base, the J end lost 14 bases, and 12 bases lay between the germline ends. CDR3 size: 13 residues. CDR3 nucleotides: TGTGCCAGCAGCTTAGGAGGGGCCTCCTCCCTCCACTTT. As protein: CASSLGGASSLHF.

V gene TRBV19 combines with J gene TRBJ1-5; D might be TRBD1 (5 bases). From germline, CDR1 is LNHDA and CDR2 SQIVND (reference sequence). The CDR3 loop spans 15 amino acids. V lost 3 bases to trimming and J lost 2 bases, with 11 bases between them. The CDR3 loop is CASSIGQGGNQPQHF. DNA of the CDR3: TGTGCCAGTAGTATTGGCCAGGGTGGCAATCAGCCCCAGCATTTT.

The rearrangement joins TRBV5-1 to TRBJ2-3; D unresolved. CDR1 and CDR2 from the germline V gene are SGHRS and YFSETQ. Trimming stripped 4 bases from V and 3 bases from J, with 6 bases between. This CDR3 is 12 amino acids long. DNA for the CDR3: TGCGCCAGCAGCACCTATACAGATACGCAGTATTTT. It encodes CASSTYTDTQYF. The full variable domain, completed using reference TRBV5-1 and TRBJ2-3, is KAGVTQTPRYLIKTRGQQVTLSCSPISGHRSVSWYQQTPGQGLQFLFEYFSETQRNKGNFPGRFSGRQFSNSRSEMNVSTLELGDSALYLCASSTYTDTQYFGPGTRLTVL.

The CDR3 region is CAVRALDIQYF. CDR3 DNA: TGTGCCGTGAGGGCATTGGACATTCAGTACTTC. V is TRBV6-1 and J is TRBJ2-4, with D perhaps TRBD2 (5 bases). CDR3 size: 11 residues. V was clipped by 11 bases and J by 8 bases, with 13 bases between them. CDR1 MNHNS and CDR2 SASEGT come from the germline V gene.

The chain joins TRBV20-1 to TRBJ2-7; D is possibly TRBD1 (6 bases). The V end was cut by 6 bases, the J end by 6 bases, with 12 bases between. Per germline, CDR1 DFQATT and CDR2 SNEGSKA (reference sequence). This CDR3 has 11 residues. The CDR3 here is CSALDSPEQYF. CDR3 coding DNA: TGCAGTGCCCTGGACAGCCCCGAGCAGTACTTC.